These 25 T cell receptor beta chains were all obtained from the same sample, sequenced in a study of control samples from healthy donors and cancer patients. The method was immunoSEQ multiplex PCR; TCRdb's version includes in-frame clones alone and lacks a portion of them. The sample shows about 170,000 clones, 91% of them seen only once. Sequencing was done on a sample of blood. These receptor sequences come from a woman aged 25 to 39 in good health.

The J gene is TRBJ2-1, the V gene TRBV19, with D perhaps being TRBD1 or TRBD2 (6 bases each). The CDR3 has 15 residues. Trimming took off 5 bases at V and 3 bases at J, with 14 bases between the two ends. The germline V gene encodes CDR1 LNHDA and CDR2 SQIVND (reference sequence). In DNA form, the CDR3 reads TGTGCCAGTAGTGATGCGGGACACCGCTACAATGAGCAGTTCTTC. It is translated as CASSDAGHRYNEQFF. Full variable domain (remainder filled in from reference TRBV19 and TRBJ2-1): DGGITQSPKYLFRKEGQNVTLSCEQNLNHDAMYWYRQDPGQGLRLIYYSQIVNDFQKGDIAEGYSVSREKKESFPLTVTSAQKNPTAFYLCASSDAGHRYNEQFFGPGTRLTVL.

CDR3 loop: CASMTSGTDTQYF. CDR3 bases: TGTGCCAGCATGACTAGCGGCACAGATACGCAGTATTTT. The chain recombines TRBV14 with TRBJ2-3, with 8 bases that match TRBD2. The length of the CDR3 is 13 residues. CDR1 is SGHDN, CDR2 FVKESK, per germline. J lost 1 base, V lost 7 bases, and 1 base had no gene match.

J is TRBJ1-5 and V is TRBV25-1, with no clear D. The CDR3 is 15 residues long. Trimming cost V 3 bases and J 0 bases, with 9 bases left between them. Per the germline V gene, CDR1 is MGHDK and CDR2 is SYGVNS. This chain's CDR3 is CASSDVGTSNQPQHF. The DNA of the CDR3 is TGTGCCAGCAGTGATGTGGGTACTAGCAATCAGCCCCAGCATTTT.

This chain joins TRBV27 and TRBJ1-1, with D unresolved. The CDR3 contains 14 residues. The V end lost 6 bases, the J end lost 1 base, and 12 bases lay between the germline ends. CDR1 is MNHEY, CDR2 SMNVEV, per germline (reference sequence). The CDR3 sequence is CASRTLVGNTEAFF. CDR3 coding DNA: TGTGCCAGCAGAACTCTGGTCGGGAACACTGAAGCTTTCTTT.

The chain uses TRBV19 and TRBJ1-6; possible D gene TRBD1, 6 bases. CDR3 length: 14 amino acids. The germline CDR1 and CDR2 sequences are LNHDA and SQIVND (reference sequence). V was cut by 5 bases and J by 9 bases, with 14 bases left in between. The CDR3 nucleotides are TGTGCCAGTAGTGTGCCAGGGGAGGTTTCACCCCTCCACTTT. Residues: CASSVPGEVSPLHF.

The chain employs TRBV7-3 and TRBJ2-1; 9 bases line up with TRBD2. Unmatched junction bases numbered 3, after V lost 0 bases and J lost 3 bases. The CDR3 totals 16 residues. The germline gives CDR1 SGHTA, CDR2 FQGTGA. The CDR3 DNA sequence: TGTGCCAGCAGCTTAACCGTGACTAGCGGCTACAATGAGCAGTTCTTC. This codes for CASSLTVTSGYNEQFF.

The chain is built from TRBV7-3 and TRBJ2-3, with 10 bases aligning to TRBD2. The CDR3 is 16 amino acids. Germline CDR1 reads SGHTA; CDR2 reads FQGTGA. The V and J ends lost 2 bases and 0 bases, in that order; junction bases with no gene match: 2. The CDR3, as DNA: TGTGCCAGCAGCTTAGGAGCGGGGGGGAGCACAGATACGCAGTATTTT. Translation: CASSLGAGGSTDTQYF. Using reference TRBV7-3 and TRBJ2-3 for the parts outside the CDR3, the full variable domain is GAGVSQTPSNKVTEKGKYVELRCDPISGHTALYWYRQSLGQGPEFLIYFQGTGAADDSGLPNDRFFAVRPEGSVSTLKIQRTERGDSAVYLCASSLGAGGSTDTQYFGPGTRLTVL.

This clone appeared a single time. This CDR3 is CASSPGQIYEQYF. DNA of the CDR3: TGTGCCAGCTCACCGGGACAGATCTACGAGCAGTACTTC. The genes are TRBV18 and TRBJ2-7; TRBD1 matches 7 bases. This CDR3 spans 13 amino acids. V shed 3 bases and J 3 bases; nucleotides not matched to a gene: 2. Germline lookup yields CDR1 KGHSH and CDR2 LQKENI.

The CDR3 spells CASSLRYTEAFF. The CDR3 nucleotides are TGTGCCAGCAGTTTACGTTACACTGAAGCTTTCTTT. The chain carries TRBV28 and TRBJ1-1; no firm D call. From germline, CDR1 is MDHEN and CDR2 SYDVKM. V was shortened by 2 bases and J by 3 bases, with 4 bases between the two germline ends. The CDR3 runs 12 residues. Based on the CDR3 plus reference TRBV28 and TRBJ1-1, the full variable domain is DVKVTQSSRYLVKRTGEKVFLECVQDMDHENMFWYRQDPGLGLRLIYFSYDVKMKEKGDIPEGYSVSREKKERFSLILESASTNQTSMYLCASSLRYTEAFFGQGTRLTVV.

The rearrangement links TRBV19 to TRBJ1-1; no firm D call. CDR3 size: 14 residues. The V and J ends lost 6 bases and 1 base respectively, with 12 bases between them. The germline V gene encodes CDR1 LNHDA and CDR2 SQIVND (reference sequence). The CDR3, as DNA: TGTGCCAGTAGGCGACCAGACGGGAACACTGAAGCTTTCTTT. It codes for CASRRPDGNTEAFF.

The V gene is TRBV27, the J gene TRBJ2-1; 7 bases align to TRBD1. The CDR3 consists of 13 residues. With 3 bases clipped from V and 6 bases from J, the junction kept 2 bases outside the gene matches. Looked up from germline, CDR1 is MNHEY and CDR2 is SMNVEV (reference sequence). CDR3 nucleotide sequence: TGTGCCAGCAGTTTGACAGGGAGCAATGAGCAGTTCTTC. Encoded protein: CASSLTGSNEQFF.

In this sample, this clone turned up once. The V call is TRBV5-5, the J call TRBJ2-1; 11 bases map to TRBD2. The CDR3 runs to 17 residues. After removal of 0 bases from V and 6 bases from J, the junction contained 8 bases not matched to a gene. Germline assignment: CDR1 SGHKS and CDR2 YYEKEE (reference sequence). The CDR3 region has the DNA TGTGCCAGCAGCTTGGATTTTGGAACTAGCGGGAGCAATGAGCAGTTCTTC. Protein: CASSLDFGTSGSNEQFF. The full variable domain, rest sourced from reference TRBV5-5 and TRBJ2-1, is DAGVTQSPTHLIKTRGQQVTLRCSPISGHKSVSWYQQVLGQGPQFIFQYYEKEERGRGNFPDRFSARQFPNYSSELNVNALLLGDSALYLCASSLDFGTSGSNEQFFGPGTRLTVL.

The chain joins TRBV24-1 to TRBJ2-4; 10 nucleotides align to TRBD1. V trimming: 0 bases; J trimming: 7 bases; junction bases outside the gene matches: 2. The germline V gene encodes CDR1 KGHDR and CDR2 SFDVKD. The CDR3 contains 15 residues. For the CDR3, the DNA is TGTGCCACCAGTGATTTGCGGACAGGGGGGAACATTCAGTACTTC. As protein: CATSDLRTGGNIQYF.

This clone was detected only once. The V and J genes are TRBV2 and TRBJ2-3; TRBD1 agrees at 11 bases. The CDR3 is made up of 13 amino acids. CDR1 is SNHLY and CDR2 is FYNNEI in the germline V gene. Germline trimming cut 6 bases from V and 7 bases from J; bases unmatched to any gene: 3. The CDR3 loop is CASRDRGLNTQYF. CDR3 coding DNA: TGTGCCAGCAGGGACAGGGGGCTTAATACGCAGTATTTT.

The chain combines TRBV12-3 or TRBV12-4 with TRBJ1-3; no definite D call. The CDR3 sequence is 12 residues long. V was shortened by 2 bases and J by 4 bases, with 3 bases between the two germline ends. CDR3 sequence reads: CASSLPGNTIYF. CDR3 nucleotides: TGTGCCAGCAGTTTACCAGGAAACACCATATATTTT.

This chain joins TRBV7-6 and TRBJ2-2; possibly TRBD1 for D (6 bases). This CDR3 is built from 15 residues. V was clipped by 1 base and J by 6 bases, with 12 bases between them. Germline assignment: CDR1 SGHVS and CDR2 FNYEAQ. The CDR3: CASSLGQASAGELFF. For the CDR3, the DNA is TGTGCCAGCAGCTTAGGACAGGCATCTGCCGGGGAGCTGTTTTTT.

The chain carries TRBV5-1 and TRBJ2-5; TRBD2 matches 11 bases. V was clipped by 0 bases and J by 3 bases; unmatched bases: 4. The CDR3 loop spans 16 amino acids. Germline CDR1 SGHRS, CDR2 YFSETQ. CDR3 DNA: TGCGCCAGCAGCTTGGCCCAACTAGCGGGGGAAGAGACCCAGTACTTC. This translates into CASSLAQLAGEETQYF.

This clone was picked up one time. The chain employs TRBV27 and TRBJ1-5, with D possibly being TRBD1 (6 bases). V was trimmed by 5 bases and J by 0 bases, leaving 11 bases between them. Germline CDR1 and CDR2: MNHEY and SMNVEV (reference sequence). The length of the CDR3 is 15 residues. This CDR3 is CASSQQGYSNQPQHF. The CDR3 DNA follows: TGTGCCAGCAGTCAACAGGGTTATAGCAATCAGCCCCAGCATTTT.

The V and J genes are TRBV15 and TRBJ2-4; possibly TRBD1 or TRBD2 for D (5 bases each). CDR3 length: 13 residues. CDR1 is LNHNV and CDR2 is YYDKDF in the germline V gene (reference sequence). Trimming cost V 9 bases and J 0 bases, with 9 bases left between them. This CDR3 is CATTGTAKNIQYF. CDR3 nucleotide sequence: TGTGCCACAACCGGGACAGCCAAAAACATTCAGTACTTC.

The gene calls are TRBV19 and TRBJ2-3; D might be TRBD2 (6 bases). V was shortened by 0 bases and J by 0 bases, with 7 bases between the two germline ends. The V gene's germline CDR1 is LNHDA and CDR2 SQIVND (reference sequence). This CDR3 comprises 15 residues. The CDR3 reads CASSIELASTDTQYF. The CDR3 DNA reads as TGTGCCAGTAGTATAGAACTAGCTAGCACAGATACGCAGTATTTT.

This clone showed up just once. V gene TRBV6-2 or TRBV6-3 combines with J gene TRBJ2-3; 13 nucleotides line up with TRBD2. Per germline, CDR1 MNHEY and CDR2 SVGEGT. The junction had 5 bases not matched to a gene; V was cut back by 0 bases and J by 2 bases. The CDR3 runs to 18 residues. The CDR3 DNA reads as TGTGCCAGCAGTTACTCCCGACTAGCGGGAGGAGTCACAGATACGCAGTATTTT. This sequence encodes CASSYSRLAGGVTDTQYF.

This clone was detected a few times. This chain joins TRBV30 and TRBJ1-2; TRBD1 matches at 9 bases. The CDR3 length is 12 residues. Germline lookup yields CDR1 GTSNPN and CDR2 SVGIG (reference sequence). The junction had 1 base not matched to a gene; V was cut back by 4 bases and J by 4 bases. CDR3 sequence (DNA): TGTGCCTGGAAGACAGGGGGCTATGGCTACACCTTC. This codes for CAWKTGGYGYTF.

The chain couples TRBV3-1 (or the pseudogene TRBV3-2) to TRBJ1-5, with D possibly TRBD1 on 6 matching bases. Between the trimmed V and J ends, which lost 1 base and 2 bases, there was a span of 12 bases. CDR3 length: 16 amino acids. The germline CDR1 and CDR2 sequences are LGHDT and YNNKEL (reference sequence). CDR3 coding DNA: TGTGCCAGCAGCCAAGGTTGGCGACAGGGCAATCAGCCCCAGCATTTT. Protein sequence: CASSQGWRQGNQPQHF.

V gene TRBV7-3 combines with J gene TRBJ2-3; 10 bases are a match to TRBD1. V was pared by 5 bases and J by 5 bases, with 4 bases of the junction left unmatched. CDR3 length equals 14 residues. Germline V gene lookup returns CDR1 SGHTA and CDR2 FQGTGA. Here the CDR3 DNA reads TGTGCCAGCAGCCCGGGACAGGGGAGAGATACGCAGTATTTT. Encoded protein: CASSPGQGRDTQYF.

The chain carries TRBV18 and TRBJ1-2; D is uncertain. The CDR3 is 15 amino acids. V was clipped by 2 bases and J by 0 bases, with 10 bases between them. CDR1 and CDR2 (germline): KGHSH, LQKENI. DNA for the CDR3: TGTGCCAGCTCACCAGTGTCAGAAGCTAACTATGGCTACACCTTC. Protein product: CASSPVSEANYGYTF.